These 5 T cell receptor beta chains share one sample of origin, sequenced in a study of blood T cell repertoires in COVID-19. Data came from immunoSEQ multiplex PCR; TCRdb stores just in-frame clones and leaves some out. The table records about 270,000 clones, 65% to 90% of them present only once. Material for sequencing was peripheral blood. Source of these receptors: a woman between 70 and 85 years old with COVID-19, enrolled during active disease.

The rearrangement joins TRBV9 to TRBJ2-1; D not resolved. The V and J ends lost 0 bases and 10 bases respectively, with 11 bases between them. The CDR3 length is 13 residues. CDR1 and CDR2 (germline): SGDLS, YYNGEE. CDR3 residues: CASSVDLPEEQFF. The CDR3 coding sequence is TGTGCCAGCAGCGTAGACCTCCCGGAGGAGCAGTTCTTC.

The chain uses TRBV29-1 and TRBJ2-4; 7 bases are a match to TRBD2. CDR1 and CDR2 (germline): SQVTM, ANQGSEA. V shed 4 bases, J shed 7 bases, and the junction held 7 bases outside the gene matches. CDR3 length: 13 amino acids. The chain's CDR3 is CSVGGRATNIQYF. As DNA, the CDR3 is TGCAGCGTTGGAGGGAGGGCAACGAACATTCAGTACTTC.

V usage is TRBV19 and J usage is TRBJ2-3; no clear D gene. Deletions cut 6 bases from V and 2 bases from J, with 6 bases between. The CDR3 covers 12 residues. CDR1 and CDR2 from the germline V gene are LNHDA and SQIVND (reference sequence). CDR3 in amino acids: CASRSPTDTQYF. The CDR3 DNA sequence: TGTGCCAGTAGGAGTCCCACAGATACGCAGTATTTT.

The rearrangement links TRBV28 to TRBJ1-1; 8 bases agree with TRBD1. V gave up 5 bases and J gave up 4 bases; unmatched junction bases: 6. Germline-derived CDR1 and CDR2 are MDHEN and SYDVKM. This CDR3 has 14 residues. CDR3 DNA sequence: TGTGCCAGCAGTCCCCTGGACAGGGCCACTGAAGCTTTCTTT. Encoded protein: CASSPLDRATEAFF.

The genes are TRBV5-1 and TRBJ1-1; a possible D gene is TRBD1 (5 bases). CDR1 and CDR2 from the germline V gene are SGHRS and YFSETQ. The ends were cut back, 0 bases at V and 0 bases at J, with 15 bases in the middle. This CDR3 is 17 amino acids long. In DNA form, the CDR3 reads TGCGCCAGCAGCTTGGACGGGGGAGCAAACATGAACACTGAAGCTTTCTTT. Its translation: CASSLDGGANMNTEAFF.